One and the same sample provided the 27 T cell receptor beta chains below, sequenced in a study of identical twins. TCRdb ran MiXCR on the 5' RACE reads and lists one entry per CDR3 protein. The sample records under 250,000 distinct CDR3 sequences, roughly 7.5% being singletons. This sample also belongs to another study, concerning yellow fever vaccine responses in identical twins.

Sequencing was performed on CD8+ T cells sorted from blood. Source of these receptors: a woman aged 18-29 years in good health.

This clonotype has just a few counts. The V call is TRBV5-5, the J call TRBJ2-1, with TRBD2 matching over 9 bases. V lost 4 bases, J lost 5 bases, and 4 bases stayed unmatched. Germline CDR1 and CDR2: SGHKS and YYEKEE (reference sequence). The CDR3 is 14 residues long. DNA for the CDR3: TGTGCCAGCAGCCGGGGACTAGCAAACAATGAGCAGTTCTTC. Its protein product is CASSRGLANNEQFF.

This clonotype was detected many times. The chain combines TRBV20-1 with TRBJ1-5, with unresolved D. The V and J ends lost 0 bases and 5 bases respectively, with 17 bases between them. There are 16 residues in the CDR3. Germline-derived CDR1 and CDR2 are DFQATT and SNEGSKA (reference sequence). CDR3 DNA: TGCAGTGCTAGAGATCGGGCAGGTGGGGATCATCAGCCCCAGCATTTT. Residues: CSARDRAGGDHQPQHF.

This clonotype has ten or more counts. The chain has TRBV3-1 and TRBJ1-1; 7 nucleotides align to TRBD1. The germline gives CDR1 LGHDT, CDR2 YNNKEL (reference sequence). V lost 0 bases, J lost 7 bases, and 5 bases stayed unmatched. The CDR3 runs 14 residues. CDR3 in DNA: TGTGCCAGCAGCCAAGACGACAGGGTTGGTGAAGCTTTCTTT. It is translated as CASSQDDRVGEAFF.

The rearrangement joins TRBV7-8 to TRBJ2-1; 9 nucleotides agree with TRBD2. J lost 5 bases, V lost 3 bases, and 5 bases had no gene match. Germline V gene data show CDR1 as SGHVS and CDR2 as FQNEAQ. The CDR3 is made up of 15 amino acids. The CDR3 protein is CASSFRRGGHNEQFF. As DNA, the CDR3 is TGTGCCAGCAGCTTCCGGCGGGGGGGGCACAATGAGCAGTTCTTC.

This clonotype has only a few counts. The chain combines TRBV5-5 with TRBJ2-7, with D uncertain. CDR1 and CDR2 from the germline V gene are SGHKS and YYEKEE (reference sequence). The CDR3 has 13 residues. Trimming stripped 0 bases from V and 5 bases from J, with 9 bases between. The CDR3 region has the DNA TGTGCCAGCAGCTTGGTTCGGAAAGACGAGCAGTACTTC. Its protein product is CASSLVRKDEQYF. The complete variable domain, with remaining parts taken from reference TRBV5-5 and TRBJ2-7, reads DAGVTQSPTHLIKTRGQQVTLRCSPISGHKSVSWYQQVLGQGPQFIFQYYEKEERGRGNFPDRFSARQFPNYSSELNVNALLLGDSALYLCASSLVRKDEQYFGPGTRLTVT.

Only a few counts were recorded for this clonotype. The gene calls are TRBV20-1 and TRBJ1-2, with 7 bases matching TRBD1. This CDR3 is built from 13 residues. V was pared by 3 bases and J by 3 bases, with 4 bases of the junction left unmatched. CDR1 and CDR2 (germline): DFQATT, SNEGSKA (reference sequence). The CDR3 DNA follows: TGCAGTGCTAGGGACAGGTCGGACTATGGCTACACCTTC. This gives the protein CSARDRSDYGYTF.

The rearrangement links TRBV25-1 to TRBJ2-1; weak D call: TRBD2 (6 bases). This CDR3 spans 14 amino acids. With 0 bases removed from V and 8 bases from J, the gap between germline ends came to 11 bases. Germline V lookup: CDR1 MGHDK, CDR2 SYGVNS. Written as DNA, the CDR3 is TGTGCCAGCAGTGAATACGCGGGAAGGGATGAGCAGTTCTTC. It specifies CASSEYAGRDEQFF.

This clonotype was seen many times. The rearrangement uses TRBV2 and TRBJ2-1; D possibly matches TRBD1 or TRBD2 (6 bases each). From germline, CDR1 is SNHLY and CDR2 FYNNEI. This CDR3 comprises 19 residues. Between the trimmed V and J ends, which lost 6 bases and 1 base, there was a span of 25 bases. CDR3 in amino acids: CASRSSWGARTHSYNEQFF. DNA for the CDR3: TGTGCCAGCAGGTCAAGTTGGGGGGCCCGCACACATTCCTACAATGAGCAGTTCTTC.

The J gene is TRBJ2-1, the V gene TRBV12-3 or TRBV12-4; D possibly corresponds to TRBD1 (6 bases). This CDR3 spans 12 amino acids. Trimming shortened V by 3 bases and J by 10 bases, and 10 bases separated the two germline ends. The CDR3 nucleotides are TGTGCCAGCAGTTTCAACAGGGACGAGCAGTTCTTC. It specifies CASSFNRDEQFF.

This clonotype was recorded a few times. The CDR3 coding sequence is TGTGCCAGCAGCCCTGGTGGGGGGGACGAGCAGTACTTC. Its protein is CASSPGGGDEQYF. The chain employs TRBV9 and TRBJ2-7, with 7 bases matching TRBD2. After removal of 4 bases from V and 5 bases from J, the junction contained 6 bases not matched to a gene. This CDR3 is built from 13 residues. CDR1 and CDR2 (germline): SGDLS, YYNGEE.

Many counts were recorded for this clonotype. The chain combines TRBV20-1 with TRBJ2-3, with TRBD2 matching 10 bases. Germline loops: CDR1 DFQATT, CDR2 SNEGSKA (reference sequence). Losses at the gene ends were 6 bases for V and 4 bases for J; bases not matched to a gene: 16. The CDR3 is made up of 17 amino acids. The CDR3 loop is CSATPQASGRRADTQYF. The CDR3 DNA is TGCAGTGCCACCCCCCAGGCTAGCGGGAGAAGGGCAGATACGCAGTATTTT.

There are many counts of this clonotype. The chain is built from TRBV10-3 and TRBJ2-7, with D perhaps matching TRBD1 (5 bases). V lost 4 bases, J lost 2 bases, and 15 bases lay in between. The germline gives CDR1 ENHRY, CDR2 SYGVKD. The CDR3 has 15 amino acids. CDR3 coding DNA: TGTGCCATCAGTGTCACAGGAGAAACAACCTACGAGCAGTACTTC. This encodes CAISVTGETTYEQYF.

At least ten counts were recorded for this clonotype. The CDR3 DNA reads as TGTGCCAGCAGTTTAGGCCTGGGATCCTACAATGAGCAGTTCTTC. Its protein product is CASSLGLGSYNEQFF. V usage is TRBV12-3 or TRBV12-4 and J usage is TRBJ2-1; D is unclear. Trimming took 1 base from V and 1 from J, leaving 8 bases between them. The CDR3 consists of 15 residues.

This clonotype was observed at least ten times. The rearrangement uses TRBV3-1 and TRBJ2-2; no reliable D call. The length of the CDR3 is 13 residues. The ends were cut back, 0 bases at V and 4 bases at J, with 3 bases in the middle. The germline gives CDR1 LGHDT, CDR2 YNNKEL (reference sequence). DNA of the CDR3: TGTGCCAGCAGCCAAGAAGGCACCGGGGAGCTGTTTTTT. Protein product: CASSQEGTGELFF.

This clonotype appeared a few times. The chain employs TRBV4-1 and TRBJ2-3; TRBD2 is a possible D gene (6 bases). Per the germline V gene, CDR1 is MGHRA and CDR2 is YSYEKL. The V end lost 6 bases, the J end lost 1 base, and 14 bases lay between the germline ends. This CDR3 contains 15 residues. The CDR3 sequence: CASRPGRGGTDTQYF. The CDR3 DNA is TGCGCCAGCAGGCCGGGGCGGGGAGGCACAGATACGCAGTATTTT.

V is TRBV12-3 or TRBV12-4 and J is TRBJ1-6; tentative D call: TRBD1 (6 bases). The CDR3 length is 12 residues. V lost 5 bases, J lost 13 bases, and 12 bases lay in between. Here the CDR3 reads CASSQGPGPLHF. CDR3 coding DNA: TGTGCCAGCAGTCAGGGGCCCGGGCCCCTCCACTTT.

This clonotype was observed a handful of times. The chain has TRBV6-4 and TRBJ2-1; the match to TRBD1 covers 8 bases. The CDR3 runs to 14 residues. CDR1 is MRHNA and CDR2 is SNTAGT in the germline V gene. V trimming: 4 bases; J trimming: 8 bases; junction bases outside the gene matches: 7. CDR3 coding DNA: TGTGCCAGCAGTGGTCAGGGGGCGGGCGATGAGCAGTTCTTC. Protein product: CASSGQGAGDEQFF.

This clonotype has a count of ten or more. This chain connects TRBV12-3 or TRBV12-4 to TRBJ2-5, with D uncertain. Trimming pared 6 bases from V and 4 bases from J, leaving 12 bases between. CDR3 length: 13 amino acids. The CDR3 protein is CASSFASLETQYF. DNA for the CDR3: TGTGCCAGCAGCTTCGCCTCCTTAGAGACCCAGTACTTC.

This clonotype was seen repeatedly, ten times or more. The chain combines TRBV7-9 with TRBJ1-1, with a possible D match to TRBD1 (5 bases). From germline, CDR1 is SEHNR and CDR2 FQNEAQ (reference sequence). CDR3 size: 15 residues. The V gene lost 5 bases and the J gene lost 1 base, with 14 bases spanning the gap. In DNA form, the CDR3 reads TGTGCCAGCAGCGTGCCGGGACTGCCGAACACTGAAGCTTTCTTT. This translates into CASSVPGLPNTEAFF.

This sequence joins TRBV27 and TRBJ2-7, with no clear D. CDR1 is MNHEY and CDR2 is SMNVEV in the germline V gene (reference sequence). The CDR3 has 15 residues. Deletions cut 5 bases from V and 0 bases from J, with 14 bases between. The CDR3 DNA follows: TGTGCCAGCAGTCACGGACGGGCCTCCTCCTACGAGCAGTACTTC. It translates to CASSHGRASSYEQYF.

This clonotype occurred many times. The CDR3: CASSVRSGDYNEQFF. The DNA of the CDR3 is TGTGCCAGCAGCGTCCGGAGCGGGGACTACAATGAGCAGTTCTTC. V usage is TRBV9 and J usage is TRBJ2-1; the match to TRBD2 covers 7 bases. Germline V lookup: CDR1 SGDLS, CDR2 YYNGEE. The CDR3 loop spans 15 amino acids. J gave up 3 bases and V 2 bases, and 5 bases lay outside the gene matches. Drawing the rest from reference TRBV9 and TRBJ2-1, the complete variable domain is DSGVTQTPKHLITATGQRVTLRCSPRSGDLSVYWYQQSLDQGLQFLIQYYNGEERAKGNILERFSAQQFPDLHSELNLSSLELGDSALYFCASSVRSGDYNEQFFGPGTRLTVL.

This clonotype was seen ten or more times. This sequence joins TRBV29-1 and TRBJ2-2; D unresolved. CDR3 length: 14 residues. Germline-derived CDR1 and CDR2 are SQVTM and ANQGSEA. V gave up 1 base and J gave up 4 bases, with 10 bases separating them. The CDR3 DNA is TGCAGCGTTGAAGGGGCTAGTTTCACCGGGGAGCTGTTTTTT. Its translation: CSVEGASFTGELFF.

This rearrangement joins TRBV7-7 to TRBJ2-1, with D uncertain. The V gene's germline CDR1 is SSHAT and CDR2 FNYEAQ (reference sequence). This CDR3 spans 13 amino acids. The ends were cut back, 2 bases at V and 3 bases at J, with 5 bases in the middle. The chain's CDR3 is CASSLTFYNEQFF. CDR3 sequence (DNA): TGTGCCAGCAGCTTAACTTTCTACAATGAGCAGTTCTTC.

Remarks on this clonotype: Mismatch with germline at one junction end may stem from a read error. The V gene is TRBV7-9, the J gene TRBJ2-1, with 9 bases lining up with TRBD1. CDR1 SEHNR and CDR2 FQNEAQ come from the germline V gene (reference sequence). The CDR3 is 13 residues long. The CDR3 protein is CSSSFDRGNEQFF. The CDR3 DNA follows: TGTTCCAGCAGCTTTGACAGGGGGAATGAGCAGTTCTTC. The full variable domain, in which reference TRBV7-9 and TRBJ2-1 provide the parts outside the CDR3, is DTGVSQNPRHKITKRGQNVTFRCDPISEHNRLYWYRQTLGQGPEFLTYFQNEAQLEKSRLLSDRFSAERPKGSFSTLEIQRTEQGDSAMYLCSSSFDRGNEQFFGPGTRLTVL.

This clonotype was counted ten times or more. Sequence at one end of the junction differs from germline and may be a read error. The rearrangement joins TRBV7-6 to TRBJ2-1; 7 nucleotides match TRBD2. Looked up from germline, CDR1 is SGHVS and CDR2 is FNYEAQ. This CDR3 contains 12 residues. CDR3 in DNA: TGTGCCAGCAGCTTAGGGGGAGGGCAAGGAGCCTTC. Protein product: CASSLGGGQGAF. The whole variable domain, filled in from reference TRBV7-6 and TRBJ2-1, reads GAGVSQSPRYKVTKRGQDVALRCDPISGHVSLYWYRQALGQGPEFLTYFNYEAQQDKSGLPNDRFSAERPEGSISTLTIQRTEQRDSAMYRCASSLGGGQGAFGPGTRLTVL.

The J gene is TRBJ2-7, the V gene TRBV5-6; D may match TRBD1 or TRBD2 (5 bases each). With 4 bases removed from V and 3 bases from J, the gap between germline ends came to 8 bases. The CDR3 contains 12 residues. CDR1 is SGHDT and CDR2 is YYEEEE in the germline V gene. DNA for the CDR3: TGTGCCAGCAGCCGGGACCTCTACGAGCAGTACTTC. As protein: CASSRDLYEQYF.

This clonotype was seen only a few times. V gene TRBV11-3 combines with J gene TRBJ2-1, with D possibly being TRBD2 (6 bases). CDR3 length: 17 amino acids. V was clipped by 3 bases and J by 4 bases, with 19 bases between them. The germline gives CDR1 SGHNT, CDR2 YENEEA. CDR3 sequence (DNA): TGTGCCAGCAGCTTTTTCCATCCGGGAGAAGGATACAATGAGCAGTTCTTC. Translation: CASSFFHPGEGYNEQFF.